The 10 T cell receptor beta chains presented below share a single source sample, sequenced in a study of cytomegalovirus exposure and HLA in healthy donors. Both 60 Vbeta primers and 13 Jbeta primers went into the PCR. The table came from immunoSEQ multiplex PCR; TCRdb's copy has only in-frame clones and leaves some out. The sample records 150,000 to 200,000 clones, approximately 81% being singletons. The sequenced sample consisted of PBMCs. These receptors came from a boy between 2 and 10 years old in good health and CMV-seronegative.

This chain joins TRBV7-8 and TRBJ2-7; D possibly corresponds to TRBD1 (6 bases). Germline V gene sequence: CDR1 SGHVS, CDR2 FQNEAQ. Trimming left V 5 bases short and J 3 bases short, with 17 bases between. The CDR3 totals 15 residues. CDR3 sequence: CASSQEGGFFYEQYF. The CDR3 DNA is TGTGCCAGCAGCCAGGAAGGGGGTTTTTTCTACGAGCAGTACTTC.

The CDR3 coding sequence is TGCGCCAGCAGCCAACTAGACAGGCGAGACACTGAAGCTTTCTTT. It translates to CASSQLDRRDTEAFF. The V gene is TRBV4-1, the J gene TRBJ1-1; the D gene is possibly TRBD1 (6 bases). CDR1 MGHRA and CDR2 YSYEKL come from the germline V gene. CDR3 size: 15 residues. Trimming removed 2 bases from V and 3 bases from J, with 13 bases in between.

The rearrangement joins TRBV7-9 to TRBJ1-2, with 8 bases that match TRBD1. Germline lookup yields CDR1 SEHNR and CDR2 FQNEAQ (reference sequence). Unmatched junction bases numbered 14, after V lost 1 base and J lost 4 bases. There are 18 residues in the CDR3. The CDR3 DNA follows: TGTGCCAGCAGCTTAGTAGGTGCAGGGGGCACCCGCGGCTATGGCTACACCTTC. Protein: CASSLVGAGGTRGYGYTF.

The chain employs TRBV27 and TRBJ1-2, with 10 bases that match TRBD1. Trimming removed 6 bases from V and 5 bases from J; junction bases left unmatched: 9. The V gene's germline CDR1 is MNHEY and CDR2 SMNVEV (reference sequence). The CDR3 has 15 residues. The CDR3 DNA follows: TGTGCCAGCAGCCTGACTCCGGGACAGGGGTATGGCTACACCTTC. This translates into CASSLTPGQGYGYTF.

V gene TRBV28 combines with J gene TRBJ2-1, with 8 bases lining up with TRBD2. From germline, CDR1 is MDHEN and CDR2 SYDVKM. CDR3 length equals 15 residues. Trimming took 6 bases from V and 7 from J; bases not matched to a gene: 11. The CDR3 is CASSYLSGRGNEQFF. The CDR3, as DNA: TGTGCCAGCAGCTATCTAAGCGGGAGAGGAAATGAGCAGTTCTTC. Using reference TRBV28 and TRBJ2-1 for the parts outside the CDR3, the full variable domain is DVKVTQSSRYLVKRTGEKVFLECVQDMDHENMFWYRQDPGLGLRLIYFSYDVKMKEKGDIPEGYSVSREKKERFSLILESASTNQTSMYLCASSYLSGRGNEQFFGPGTRLTVL.

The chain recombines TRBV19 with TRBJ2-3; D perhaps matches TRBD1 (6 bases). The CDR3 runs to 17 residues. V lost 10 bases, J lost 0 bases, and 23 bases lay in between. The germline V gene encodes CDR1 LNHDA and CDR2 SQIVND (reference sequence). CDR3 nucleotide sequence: TGTGCCACCCCTCCAAAGGGGACACCATCTAGCACAGATACGCAGTATTTT. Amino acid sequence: CATPPKGTPSSTDTQYF.

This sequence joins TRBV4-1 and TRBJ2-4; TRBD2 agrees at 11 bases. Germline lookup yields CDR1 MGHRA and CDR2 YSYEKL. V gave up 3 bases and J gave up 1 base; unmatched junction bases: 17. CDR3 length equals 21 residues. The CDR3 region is CASSHTPAGTSGPTAKNIQYF. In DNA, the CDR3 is TGCGCCAGCAGCCATACCCCAGCCGGGACTAGCGGCCCCACTGCCAAAAACATTCAGTACTTC.

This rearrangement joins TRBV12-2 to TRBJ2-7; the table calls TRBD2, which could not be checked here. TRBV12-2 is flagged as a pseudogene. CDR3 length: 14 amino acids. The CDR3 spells CASRLAPPMYEQYF. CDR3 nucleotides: TGTGCAAGTCGCTTAGCCCCCCCTATGTACGAGCAGTACTTC.

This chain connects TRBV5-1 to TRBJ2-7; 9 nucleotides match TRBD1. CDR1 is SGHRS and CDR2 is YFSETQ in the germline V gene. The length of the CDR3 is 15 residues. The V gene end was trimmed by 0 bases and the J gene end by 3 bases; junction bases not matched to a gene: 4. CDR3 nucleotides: TGCGCCAGCAGCTTGGTCGGACAGGGGAGCTACGAGCAGTACTTC. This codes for CASSLVGQGSYEQYF.

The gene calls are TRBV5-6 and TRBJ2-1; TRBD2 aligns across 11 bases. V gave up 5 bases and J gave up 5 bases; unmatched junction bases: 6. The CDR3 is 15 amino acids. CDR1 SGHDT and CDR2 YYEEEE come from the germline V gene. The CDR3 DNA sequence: TGTGCCAGCAGTCCCGGGACTAGCGGAGACAATGAGCAGTTCTTC. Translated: CASSPGTSGDNEQFF.